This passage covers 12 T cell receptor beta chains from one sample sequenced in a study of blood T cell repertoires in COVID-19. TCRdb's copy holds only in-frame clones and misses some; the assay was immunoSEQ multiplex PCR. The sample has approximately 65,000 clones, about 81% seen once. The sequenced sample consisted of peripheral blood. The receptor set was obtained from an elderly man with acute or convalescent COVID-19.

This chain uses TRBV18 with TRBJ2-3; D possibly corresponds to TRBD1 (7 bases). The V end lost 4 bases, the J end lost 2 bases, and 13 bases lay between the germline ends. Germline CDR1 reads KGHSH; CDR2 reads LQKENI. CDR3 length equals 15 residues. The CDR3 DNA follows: TGTGCCAGCTCACTGCGGGACAGCTCCACAGATACGCAGTATTTT. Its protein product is CASSLRDSSTDTQYF.

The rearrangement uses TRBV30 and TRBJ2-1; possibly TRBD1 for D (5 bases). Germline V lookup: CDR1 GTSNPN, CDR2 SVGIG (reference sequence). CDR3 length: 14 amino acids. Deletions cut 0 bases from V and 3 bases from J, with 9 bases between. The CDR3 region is CAWSVGVGYNEQFF. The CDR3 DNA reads TGTGCCTGGAGTGTAGGGGTAGGCTACAATGAGCAGTTCTTC.

DNA of the CDR3: TGTGCCAGCAGCTTAGCCGGGAGGAGGGAGACCCAGTACTTC. Translation: CASSLAGRRETQYF. The J gene is TRBJ2-5, the V gene TRBV7-2, with 7 nucleotides matching TRBD2. Germline V CDR1 and CDR2: SGHTA, FQGNSA. This CDR3 has 14 residues. V dropped 0 bases and J dropped 5; count of bases not matched to a gene: 3.

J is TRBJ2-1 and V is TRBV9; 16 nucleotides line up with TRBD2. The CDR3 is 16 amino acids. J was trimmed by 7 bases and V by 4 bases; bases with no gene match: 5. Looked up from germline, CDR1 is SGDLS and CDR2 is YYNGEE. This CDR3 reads CASSTGLAGGLNEQFF. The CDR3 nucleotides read TGTGCCAGCAGCACGGGACTAGCGGGAGGGCTGAATGAGCAGTTCTTC.

CDR3 in DNA: TGCGCCAGCAGCTTTGCCAAGACTAGCGGGAGTAAGGATGAGCAGTTCTTC. Amino acids: CASSFAKTSGSKDEQFF. The V call is TRBV5-1, the J call TRBJ2-1; 12 nucleotides align to TRBD2. Germline lookup yields CDR1 SGHRS and CDR2 YFSETQ. This CDR3 has 17 residues. The V and J ends lost 2 bases and 8 bases, in that order; junction bases with no gene match: 11.

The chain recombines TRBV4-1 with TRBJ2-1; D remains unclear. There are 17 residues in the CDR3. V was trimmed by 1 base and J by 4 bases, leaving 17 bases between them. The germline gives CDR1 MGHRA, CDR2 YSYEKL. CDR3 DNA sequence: TGCGCCAGCAGCCAAGGACCCGTGACGGGTGTTTACAATGAGCAGTTCTTC. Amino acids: CASSQGPVTGVYNEQFF.

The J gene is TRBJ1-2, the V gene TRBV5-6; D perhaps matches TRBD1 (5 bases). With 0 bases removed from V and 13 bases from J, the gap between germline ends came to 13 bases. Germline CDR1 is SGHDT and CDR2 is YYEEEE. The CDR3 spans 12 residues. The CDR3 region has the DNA TGTGCCAGCAGCTTGGAAGGCGACAGCCCCACCTTC. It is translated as CASSLEGDSPTF.

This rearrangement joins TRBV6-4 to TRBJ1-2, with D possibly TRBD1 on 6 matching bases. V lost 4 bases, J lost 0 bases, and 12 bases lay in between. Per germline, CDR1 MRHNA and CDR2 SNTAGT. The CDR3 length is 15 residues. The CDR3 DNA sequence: TGTGCCAGCAGTGCCGAACAGGGACCTAACTATGGCTACACCTTC. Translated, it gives CASSAEQGPNYGYTF.

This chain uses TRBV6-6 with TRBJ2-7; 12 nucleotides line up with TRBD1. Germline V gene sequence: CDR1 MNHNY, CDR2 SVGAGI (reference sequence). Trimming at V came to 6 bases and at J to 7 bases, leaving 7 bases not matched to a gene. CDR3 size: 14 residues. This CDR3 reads CASRLGQGADEQYF. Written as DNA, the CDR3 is TGTGCCAGCAGGCTGGGACAGGGGGCGGATGAGCAGTACTTC.

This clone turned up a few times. The DNA for the CDR3 is TGTGCCAGCAGAGCCGACAGTGACTATGGCTACACCTTC. Translating it yields CASRADSDYGYTF. The rearrangement joins TRBV5-4 to TRBJ1-2; tentative D call: TRBD1 (5 bases). V shed 5 bases and J shed 3 bases, with 11 bases lying between them. The CDR3 extends over 13 amino acids. From germline, CDR1 is SGHNT and CDR2 YYREEE (reference sequence).

CDR3 coding DNA: TGTGCCAGCAGCTTGGCCGACATTAGTAACTATGGCTACACCTTC. Amino acid sequence: CASSLADISNYGYTF. V is TRBV5-5 and J is TRBJ1-2, with D unclear. The V and J ends lost 0 bases and 1 base respectively, with 10 bases between them. The CDR3 is 15 residues long. Germline V gene lookup returns CDR1 SGHKS and CDR2 YYEKEE (reference sequence).

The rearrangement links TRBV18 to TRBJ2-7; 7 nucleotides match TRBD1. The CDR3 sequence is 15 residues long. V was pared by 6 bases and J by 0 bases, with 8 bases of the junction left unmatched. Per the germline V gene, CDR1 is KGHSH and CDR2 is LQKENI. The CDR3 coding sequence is TGTGCCAGCTCCTTGGACAGGTCTTTCTCCTACGAGCAGTACTTC. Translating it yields CASSLDRSFSYEQYF. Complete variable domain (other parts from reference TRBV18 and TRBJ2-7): NAGVMQNPRHLVRRRGQEARLRCSPMKGHSHVYWYRQLPEEGLKFMVYLQKENIIDESGMPKERFSAEFPKEGPSILRIQQVVRGDSAAYFCASSLDRSFSYEQYFGPGTRLTVT.